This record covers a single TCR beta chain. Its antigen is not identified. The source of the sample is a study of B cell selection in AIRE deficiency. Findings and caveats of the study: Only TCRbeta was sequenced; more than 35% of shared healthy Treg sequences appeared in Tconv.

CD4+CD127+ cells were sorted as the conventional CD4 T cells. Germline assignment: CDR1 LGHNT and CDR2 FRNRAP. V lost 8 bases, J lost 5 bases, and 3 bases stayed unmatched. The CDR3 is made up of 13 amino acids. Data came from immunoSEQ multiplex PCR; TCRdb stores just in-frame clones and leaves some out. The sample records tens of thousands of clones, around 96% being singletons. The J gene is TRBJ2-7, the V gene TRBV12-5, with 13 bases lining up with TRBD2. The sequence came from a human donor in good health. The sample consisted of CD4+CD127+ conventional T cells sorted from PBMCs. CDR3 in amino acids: CASLGTSGDEQYF. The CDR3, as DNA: TGTGCTAGTTTGGGGACTAGCGGGGACGAGCAGTACTTC.